The 15 T cell receptor beta chains below all came from one sample that was sequenced in a study of Ad26.COV2.S vaccination and SARS-CoV-2 variants. Stated treatment: about 20 received Ad26.COV2.S at low or high dose, single or two shots; about five received placebo; per-sample allocation not given. Vaccine and placebo recipients were sampled on day 63 after the first injection. Here immunoSEQ multiplex PCR was the method, and the copy in TCRdb shows in-frame clones only, minus some. The table includes a few hundred thousand clones, roughly 85% detected once. Material: peripheral blood, obtained in a trial of Ad26.COV2.S vaccine versus placebo. Every receptor here comes from a person aged 18-65 years who received the Ad26.COV2.S COVID-19 vaccine or a placebo.

The rearrangement links TRBV6-5 to TRBJ2-1; D is possibly TRBD2 (5 bases). The V gene's germline CDR1 is MNHEY and CDR2 SVGAGI. V was shortened by 4 bases and J by 7 bases, with 14 bases between the two germline ends. This CDR3 contains 14 residues. In DNA form, the CDR3 reads TGTGCCAGCAGTTTCGGAGGCGGAAGGAATGAGCAGTTCTTC. Amino acids: CASSFGGGRNEQFF.

The chain recombines TRBV29-1 with TRBJ2-7; 8 nucleotides align to TRBD1. The CDR3 length is 14 residues. J lost 0 bases, V lost 7 bases, and 8 bases had no gene match. Per the germline V gene, CDR1 is SQVTM and CDR2 is ANQGSEA. The CDR3 region is CSGKTGVHSYEQYF. The DNA of the CDR3 is TGCAGCGGGAAGACAGGGGTCCACTCCTACGAGCAGTACTTC.

The J gene is TRBJ2-3, the V gene TRBV7-9; 10 nucleotides match TRBD1. V dropped 1 base and J dropped 0; count of bases not matched to a gene: 4. The CDR3 consists of 17 residues. Germline assignment: CDR1 SEHNR and CDR2 FQNEAQ (reference sequence). The CDR3 bases are TGTGCCAGCAGCTTAGGGACAGGGGGGCATAGCACAGATACGCAGTATTTT. Encoded protein: CASSLGTGGHSTDTQYF. The full variable domain, with the rest looked up from reference TRBV7-9 and TRBJ2-3, is DTGVSQNPRHKITKRGQNVTFRCDPISEHNRLYWYRQTLGQGPEFLTYFQNEAQLEKSRLLSDRFSAERPKGSFSTLEIQRTEQGDSAMYLCASSLGTGGHSTDTQYFGPGTRLTVL.

The rearrangement uses TRBV4-2 and TRBJ2-1, with D unclear. Trimming removed 0 bases from V and 12 bases from J, with 9 bases in between. This CDR3 has 12 residues. CDR1 and CDR2 (germline): LGHNA, YNFKEQ. Here the CDR3 DNA reads TGTGCCAGCAGCCAAGATCGATGGGGGCAGTTCTTC. Protein: CASSQDRWGQFF.

The chain employs TRBV6-2 or TRBV6-3 and TRBJ2-3; D is undetermined. The CDR3 contains 15 residues. With 3 bases removed from V and 0 bases from J, the gap between germline ends came to 10 bases. Germline V CDR1 and CDR2: MNHEY, SVGEGT. The CDR3 region has the DNA TGTGCCAGCAGTTATCAAGGGATCAGCACAGATACGCAGTATTTT. This codes for CASSYQGISTDTQYF.

The genes are TRBV25-1 and TRBJ2-5; TRBD2 agrees at 7 bases. The ends lost 6 bases at V and 2 bases at J; junction bases unmatched: 9. Germline V gives CDR1 MGHDK, CDR2 SYGVNS. The CDR3 has 15 residues. CDR3 loop: CASRAMGGVQETQYF. In DNA, the CDR3 is TGTGCCAGCAGGGCGATGGGGGGGGTGCAAGAGACCCAGTACTTC.

V usage is TRBV27 and J usage is TRBJ2-3, with 9 bases matching TRBD2. V lost 4 bases and J lost 2; bases outside the gene matches: 7. From germline, CDR1 is MNHEY and CDR2 SMNVEV (reference sequence). The CDR3 extends over 16 amino acids. This chain's CDR3 is CASSSLRGRATDTQYF. The CDR3 DNA sequence: TGTGCCAGCAGTTCCCTTCGCGGGAGGGCCACAGATACGCAGTATTTT.

The V and J genes are TRBV3-1 (or the pseudogene TRBV3-2) and TRBJ1-1; D gene ambiguous. V lost 4 bases to trimming and J lost 3 bases, with 12 bases between them. This CDR3 region has 14 residues. The germline V gene has CDR1 LGHDT and CDR2 YNNKEL (reference sequence). The CDR3, as DNA: TGTGCCAGCAGCCCGCTTCGCCGTCACACTGAAGCTTTCTTT. Translating gives CASSPLRRHTEAFF.

This rearrangement joins TRBV29-1 to TRBJ1-1, with 8 bases matching TRBD1. CDR1 is SQVTM and CDR2 is ANQGSEA in the germline V gene. Losses at the gene ends were 3 bases for V and 5 bases for J; bases not matched to a gene: 5. The CDR3 contains 13 residues. Written as DNA, the CDR3 is TGCAGCGTTGATGTCAGGGGGCCAACTGAAGCTTTCTTT. Its translation: CSVDVRGPTEAFF.

The chain recombines TRBV5-1 with TRBJ2-1; 12 nucleotides agree with TRBD2. Trimming took 7 bases from V and 2 from J; bases not matched to a gene: 10. Germline V lookup: CDR1 SGHRS, CDR2 YFSETQ. The CDR3 loop spans 17 amino acids. The CDR3 sequence is CASSPSGGASPYNEQFF. The CDR3 DNA sequence: TGCGCCAGCTCCCCTAGCGGGGGGGCATCTCCCTACAATGAGCAGTTCTTC.

The V and J genes are TRBV2 and TRBJ2-7; D is possibly TRBD2 (5 bases). Germline CDR1 and CDR2: SNHLY and FYNNEI. The CDR3 has 10 amino acids. Trimming shortened V by 6 bases and J by 5 bases, and 5 bases separated the two germline ends. The CDR3 DNA sequence: TGTGCCAGCAGGGAGGACGAGCAGTACTTC. Protein sequence: CASREDEQYF.

The CDR3 loop reads CASSVASPSYEQYF. The CDR3 DNA reads as TGTGCCAGCAGCGTAGCCAGCCCCTCCTACGAGCAGTACTTC. The chain couples TRBV9 to TRBJ2-7; D is unresolved. Trimming shortened V by 0 bases and J by 0 bases, and 7 bases separated the two germline ends. Germline values: CDR1 SGDLS, CDR2 YYNGEE. CDR3 length equals 14 residues.

The chain has TRBV15 and TRBJ2-3; TRBD2 agrees at 10 bases. From germline, CDR1 is LNHNV and CDR2 YYDKDF (reference sequence). V gave up 2 bases and J gave up 1 base; unmatched junction bases: 9. The length of the CDR3 is 18 residues. The CDR3 here is CATSRSTSGTTGTDTQYF. CDR3 coding DNA: TGTGCCACCAGCAGATCAACTAGCGGGACCACGGGCACAGATACGCAGTATTTT.

The chain links TRBV3-1 (or the pseudogene TRBV3-2) to TRBJ1-4; D is possibly TRBD1 (5 bases). V lost 4 bases and J 8 bases, leaving 17 bases between the germline ends. There are 15 residues in the CDR3. CDR1 is LGHDT, CDR2 YNNKEL, per germline (reference sequence). CDR3 sequence: CASSLIRGMEEKLFF. The CDR3 nucleotides are TGTGCCAGCAGCCTAATAAGGGGTATGGAGGAAAAACTGTTTTTT.

V and J are TRBV7-2 and TRBJ2-3, with 12 nucleotides matching TRBD2. Losses at the gene ends were 2 bases for V and 3 bases for J; bases not matched to a gene: 3. Germline CDR1 reads SGHTA; CDR2 reads FQGNSA. The CDR3 is 16 amino acids. The CDR3 reads CASSLWTSGTTDTQYF. Here the CDR3 DNA reads TGTGCCAGCAGCTTATGGACTAGCGGGACAACAGATACGCAGTATTTT.